This T cell receptor beta chain was retrieved from a study of shared clonotypes between healthy human individuals. The V gene's germline CDR1 is LNHDA and CDR2 SQIVND (reference sequence). CDR3 size: 12 residues. The germline V and J ends were trimmed by 2 bases and 7 bases, with 5 bases remaining between them. The table came from immunoSEQ multiplex PCR; TCRdb's copy has only in-frame clones and leaves some out. The table lists approximately 740,000 clones, roughly 70% of them singletons. Adult donors, all healthy and HIV-negative, had no recent acute infections or vaccinations. Negatively enriched CD4+ T cells were divided by CD45RA into naive and memory.

This chain connects TRBV19 to TRBJ2-2, with D uncertain. Sequencing used memory CD4+ T cells sorted from blood. The subset was: CD45RA-negative fraction. This sequence was found in a woman aged 25 to 39 in good health. The CDR3 bases are TGTGCCAGTAGTATATTGCACGGGGAGCTGTTTTTT. Its translation: CASSILHGELFF.